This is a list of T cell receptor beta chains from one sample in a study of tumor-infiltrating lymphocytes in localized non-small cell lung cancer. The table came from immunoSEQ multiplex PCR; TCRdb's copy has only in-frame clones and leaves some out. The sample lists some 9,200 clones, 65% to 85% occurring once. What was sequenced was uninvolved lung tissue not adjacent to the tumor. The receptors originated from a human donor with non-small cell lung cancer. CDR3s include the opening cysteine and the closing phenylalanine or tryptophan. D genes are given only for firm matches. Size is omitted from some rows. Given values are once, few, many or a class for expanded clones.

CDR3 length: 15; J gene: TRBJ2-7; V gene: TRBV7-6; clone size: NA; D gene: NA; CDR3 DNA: TGTGCCAGCAGCTACGAATCGGGCAGGCACTACGAGCAGTACTTC; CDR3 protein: CASSYESGRHYEQYF
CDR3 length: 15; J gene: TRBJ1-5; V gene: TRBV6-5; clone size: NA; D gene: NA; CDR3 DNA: TGTGCCAGCAGAATGACAGTGGGGGGCAATCAGCCCCAGCATTTT; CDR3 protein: CASRMTVGGNQPQHF
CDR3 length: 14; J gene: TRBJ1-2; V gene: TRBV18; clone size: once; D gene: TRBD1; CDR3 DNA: TGTGCCAGCTCACGGACAGGGTACTTCAGTGGCTACACCTTC; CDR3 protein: CASSRTGYFSGYTF
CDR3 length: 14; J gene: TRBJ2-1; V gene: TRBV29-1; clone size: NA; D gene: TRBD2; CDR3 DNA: TGCAGCGTCCCAAGGGGGCAGCGGGAGGGCCCACGGTTCTTC; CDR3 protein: CSVPRGQREGPRFF
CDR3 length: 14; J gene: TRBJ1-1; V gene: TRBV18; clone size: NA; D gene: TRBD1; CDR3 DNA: TGTGCCAGCTCACCGGGACAGGGGAACACTGAAGCTTTCTTT; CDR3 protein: CASSPGQGNTEAFF
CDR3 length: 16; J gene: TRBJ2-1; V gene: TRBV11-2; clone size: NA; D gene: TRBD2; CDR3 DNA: TGTGCCAGCAGCCCTCGACTAGCCGGCTTTTACAATGAGCAGTTCTTC; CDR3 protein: CASSPRLAGFYNEQFF
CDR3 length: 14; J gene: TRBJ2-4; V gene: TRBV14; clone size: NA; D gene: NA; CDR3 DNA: TGTGCCAGCAGCCACCCGGGACCAACAAACATTCAGTACTTC; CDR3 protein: CASSHPGPTNIQYF
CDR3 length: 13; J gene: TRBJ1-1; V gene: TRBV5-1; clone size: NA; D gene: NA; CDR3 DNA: TGCGCCAGCAGGGACTCCGGGGGGACTGAAGCTTTCTTT; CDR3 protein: CASRDSGGTEAFF
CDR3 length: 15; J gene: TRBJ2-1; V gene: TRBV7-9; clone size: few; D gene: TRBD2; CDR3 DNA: TGTGCCAGCAGCAGGAGCGGGGGGTCCTACAATGAGCAGTTCTTC; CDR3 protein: CASSRSGGSYNEQFF
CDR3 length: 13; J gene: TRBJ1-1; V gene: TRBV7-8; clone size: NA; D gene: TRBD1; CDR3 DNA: TGTGCCAGCAGCTCAACTCGACAGGGGGAAGCTTTCTTT; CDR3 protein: CASSSTRQGEAFF
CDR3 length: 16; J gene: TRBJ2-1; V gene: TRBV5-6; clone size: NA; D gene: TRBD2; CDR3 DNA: TGTGCCAGCAGCTTGGGGATAGCGGGAGAATACAATGAGCAGTTCTTC; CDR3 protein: CASSLGIAGEYNEQFF